One and the same sample provided the 19 T cell receptor beta chains below, sequenced in a study of identical twins. One entry per CDR3 protein results from TCRdb running MiXCR on the 5' RACE reads. In the table there are about 190,000 distinct CDR3 sequences, 15% to 20% of which are singletons. These same records also appear under a second study, on T cells expressing NK-cell markers.

The material sequenced was CD8+ T cells sorted from blood. The receptors here all came from a woman between 18 and 29 years old in good health.

This chain links TRBV7-9 with TRBJ2-1; D possibly corresponds to TRBD1 (6 bases). CDR1 is SEHNR and CDR2 is FQNEAQ in the germline V gene (reference sequence). The length of the CDR3 is 14 residues. With 3 bases removed from V and 5 bases from J, the gap between germline ends came to 11 bases. This CDR3 reads CASSFPSGDNEQFF. CDR3 coding DNA: TGTGCCAGCAGCTTCCCTTCAGGGGACAATGAGCAGTTCTTC.

This clonotype was detected once. The J gene is TRBJ2-1, the V gene TRBV5-6; weak D call: TRBD2 (5 bases). Looked up from germline, CDR1 is SGHDT and CDR2 is YYEEEE. V lost 2 bases, J lost 5 bases, and 11 bases lay in between. The CDR3 is 14 residues long. CDR3 in amino acids: CASSLTDYNNEQFF. The CDR3 nucleotides are TGTGCCAGCAGCTTAACCGACTACAACAATGAGCAGTTCTTC.

The table lists this clonotype with a few counts. The CDR3 region is CASSQEDSPYGYTF. The CDR3 DNA follows: TGTGCCAGCAGCCAAGAGGACAGTCCCTATGGCTACACCTTC. The gene calls are TRBV14 and TRBJ1-2; D is perhaps TRBD1 (6 bases). Germline values: CDR1 SGHDN, CDR2 FVKESK. With 0 bases removed from V and 4 bases from J, the gap between germline ends came to 9 bases. The CDR3 totals 14 residues.

V and J are TRBV7-6 and TRBJ1-1, with D tentatively TRBD1 (5 bases). The CDR3 is 14 residues long. The V gene lost 8 bases and the J gene lost 3 bases, with 16 bases spanning the gap. The germline gives CDR1 SGHVS, CDR2 FNYEAQ. The CDR3 sequence: CASGAQGVDTEAFF. For the CDR3, the DNA is TGTGCCAGCGGCGCCCAAGGGGTGGACACTGAAGCTTTCTTT.

V and J are TRBV12-3 or TRBV12-4 and TRBJ2-1, with D tentatively TRBD2 (7 bases). The ends were cut back, 5 bases at V and 6 bases at J, with 17 bases in the middle. CDR3 length: 15 amino acids. The CDR3 sequence is CASSGGGQALNEQFF. CDR3 DNA sequence: TGTGCCAGCAGTGGGGGGGGGCAGGCCCTCAATGAGCAGTTCTTC.

This clonotype has just a few counts. This CDR3 is CSARGLRLEQYF. CDR3 nucleotides: TGCAGTGCTAGGGGACTACGGCTGGAGCAGTACTTC. The rearrangement joins TRBV20-1 to TRBJ2-7; 7 nucleotides align to TRBD2. The V gene end was trimmed by 3 bases and the J gene end by 7 bases; junction bases not matched to a gene: 6. CDR3 size: 12 residues. The germline CDR1 and CDR2 sequences are DFQATT and SNEGSKA (reference sequence).

This chain joins TRBV12-3 or TRBV12-4 and TRBJ2-3, with TRBD1 matching 9 bases. V dropped 7 bases and J dropped 5; count of bases not matched to a gene: 7. This CDR3 has 14 amino acids. CDR3 nucleotides: TGTGCCAGCACCTGGACAGGGGTGGGAGATACGCAGTATTTT. Translated: CASTWTGVGDTQYF.

The chain couples TRBV6-2 or TRBV6-3 to TRBJ2-5, with a tentative D call TRBD1 (5 bases). Germline lookup yields CDR1 MNHEY and CDR2 SVGEGT. Trimming left V 2 bases short and J 2 bases short, with 6 bases between. This CDR3 spans 13 amino acids. Written as DNA, the CDR3 is TGTGCCAGCAGTTACCAGGGACAAGAGACCCAGTACTTC. It specifies CASSYQGQETQYF.

V gene TRBV5-1 combines with J gene TRBJ1-1, with D possibly TRBD1 on 5 matching bases. Trimming removed 1 base at V and 2 bases at J, with 9 bases between. Germline CDR1 reads SGHRS; CDR2 reads YFSETQ. The length of the CDR3 is 14 residues. This CDR3 reads CASSLRGVNTEAFF. CDR3 coding DNA: TGCGCCAGCAGCTTGCGGGGGGTTAACACTGAAGCTTTCTTT.

This clonotype came up a few times. The chain recombines TRBV28 with TRBJ1-2, with D hard to call. CDR1 is MDHEN and CDR2 is SYDVKM in the germline V gene. The CDR3 length is 12 residues. V lost 6 bases and J 4 bases, leaving 9 bases between the germline ends. CDR3 protein: CASRVPGYGYTF. The CDR3 nucleotides read TGTGCCAGCAGGGTTCCAGGCTATGGCTACACCTTC.

V is TRBV5-5 and J is TRBJ2-7, with D uncertain. V was clipped by 4 bases and J by 3 bases, with 14 bases between them. Germline assignment: CDR1 SGHKS and CDR2 YYEKEE (reference sequence). This CDR3 region has 14 residues. The CDR3 DNA follows: TGTGCCAGCAGCGCCCTCGATGGGGACTACGAGCAGTACTTC. Encoded protein: CASSALDGDYEQYF.

The genes are TRBV7-9 and TRBJ2-1, with 9 bases lining up with TRBD1. Germline assignment: CDR1 SEHNR and CDR2 FQNEAQ (reference sequence). Trimming cost V 8 bases and J 7 bases; bases outside gene matches: 6. CDR3 size: 13 residues. CDR3 bases: TGTGCCAGCCACAGGGGGCAGGAAAATGAGCAGTTCTTC. This gives the protein CASHRGQENEQFF.

The chain carries TRBV4-2 and TRBJ2-1; 11 nucleotides line up with TRBD2. Trimming cost V 4 bases and J 8 bases; bases outside gene matches: 19. Germline V gene lookup returns CDR1 LGHNA and CDR2 YNFKEQ. The CDR3 loop spans 19 amino acids. In DNA, the CDR3 is TGTGCCAGCAGCCCTGGGCTAGCGGGAGGAGGGAGGAATTGGGATGAGCAGTTCTTC. Protein product: CASSPGLAGGGRNWDEQFF.

The genes are TRBV6-6 and TRBJ2-7; D may be TRBD1 or TRBD2 (6 bases each). Germline assignment: CDR1 MNHNY and CDR2 SVGAGI (reference sequence). The ends were cut back, 2 bases at V and 5 bases at J, with 7 bases in the middle. The CDR3 is 12 amino acids. DNA for the CDR3: TGTGCCAGCAGTTACAGGGGGGACGAGCAGTACTTC. Translating it yields CASSYRGDEQYF.

The chain uses TRBV20-1 and TRBJ2-1, with 8 bases identical to TRBD2. The CDR3 is made up of 15 amino acids. Trimming removed 6 bases from V and 0 bases from J; junction bases left unmatched: 7. Germline assignment: CDR1 DFQATT and CDR2 SNEGSKA (reference sequence). The CDR3 DNA follows: TGCAGTGCAGACGAGCGGGGGAACTCCTACAATGAGCAGTTCTTC. Amino acid sequence: CSADERGNSYNEQFF.

The rearrangement uses TRBV11-2 and TRBJ1-5, with 12 nucleotides matching TRBD1. The CDR3 has 16 residues. Germline V gene sequence: CDR1 SGHAT, CDR2 FQNNGV. V dropped 4 bases and J dropped 5; count of bases not matched to a gene: 6. CDR3 DNA sequence: TGTGCCAGCAGCTCTTCCGGGACAGGGGGCTATCAGCCCCAGCATTTT. As protein: CASSSSGTGGYQPQHF. The full variable domain, completed using reference TRBV11-2 and TRBJ1-5, is EAGVAQSPRYKIIEKRQSVAFWCNPISGHATLYWYQQILGQGPKLLIQFQNNGVVDDSQLPKDRFSAERLKGVDSTLKIQPAKLEDSAVYLCASSSSGTGGYQPQHFGDGTRLSIL.

The chain employs TRBV6-2 or TRBV6-3 and TRBJ2-7, with D uncertain. Germline-derived CDR1 and CDR2 are MNHEY and SVGEGT. This CDR3 has 11 residues. Trimming cost V 2 bases and J 6 bases, with 5 bases left between them. CDR3 amino acids: CASSYMAEQYF. DNA of the CDR3: TGTGCCAGCAGTTACATGGCCGAGCAGTACTTC.

The table lists this clonotype with a few counts. The chain has TRBV29-1 and TRBJ2-3, with D possibly being TRBD1 (6 bases). Germline V gene data show CDR1 as SQVTM and CDR2 as ANQGSEA. Between the trimmed V and J ends, which lost 6 bases and 5 bases, there was a span of 15 bases. This CDR3 region has 13 residues. CDR3 amino acids: CSVGRGGVDTQYF. The DNA of the CDR3 is TGCAGCGTCGGCAGGGGTGGGGTAGATACGCAGTATTTT.

The chain is built from TRBV6-2 or TRBV6-3 and TRBJ2-1; TRBD1 agrees at 8 bases. Trimming took 2 bases from V and 10 from J; bases not matched to a gene: 7. This CDR3 is 14 amino acids long. Germline CDR1 reads MNHEY; CDR2 reads SVGEGT. The CDR3 nucleotides are TGTGCCAGCAGTTACCAGCAGGGGGCACGGGAGCAGTTCTTC. This encodes CASSYQQGAREQFF.